The rows below give T cell receptor beta chains drawn from one sample of a study of shared clonotypes between healthy human individuals. The method was immunoSEQ multiplex PCR; TCRdb's version includes in-frame clones alone and lacks a portion of them. The repertoire holds 2 million to 2.5 million clones, 90% to 95% seen once, with roughly 0.36% in the top ten. Sequences were obtained from naive CD4+ T cells from PBMCs. These receptors came from a man younger than 35 in good health. Some clones in this sample may be carry-over from other donors' samples. CDR3s include the opening cysteine and the closing phenylalanine or tryptophan. The D gene is left open where the match is weak. Some rows have no size entry. The others give once, few or many, or a class for an expanded clone.

d_call	clone_size	v_call	j_call	cdr3_nt	cdr3_aa
NA	NA	TRBV5-1	TRBJ2-2	TGCGCCAGCAGCTTGAGGGGGGTCCGTGTGAACACCGGGGAGCTGTTTTTT	CASSLRGVRVNTGELFF
NA	NA	TRBV5-6	TRBJ1-1	TGTGCCAGCAGCTTGATGGGGGGAGCCATGATGAACACTGAAGCTTTCTTT	CASSLMGGAMMNTEAFF
NA	NA	TRBV4-1	TRBJ2-3	TGCGCCAGCAGCCATTTCCAGGGTCGGCAACTTACAGATACGCAGTATTTT	CASSHFQGRQLTDTQYF
TRBD1	NA	TRBV7-3	TRBJ2-6	TGTGCCAGCAGCCCCGGACAGGGCAAATCGGCTGGGGCCAACGTCCTGACTTTC	CASSPGQGKSAGANVLTF
NA	once	TRBV9	TRBJ2-1	TGTGCCAGCAGCCTCGGAGGGCCGAATGAGCAGTTCTTC	CASSLGGPNEQFF
NA	NA	TRBV18	TRBJ2-3	TGTGCCAGCTCGGTTACTAGCACAGATACGCAGTATTTT	CASSVTSTDTQYF
TRBD1	NA	TRBV9	TRBJ2-2	TGTGCCAGCAGCGGGAGCTCGGACAGGGCCGGGGAGCTGTTTTTT	CASSGSSDRAGELFF
NA	NA	TRBV27	TRBJ2-3	TGTGCCAGCAGTTCCGGAACCGGGGCAGATACGCAGTATTTT	CASSSGTGADTQYF
TRBD2	NA	TRBV5-1	TRBJ2-7	TGCGCCAGCAGCCCGTTGAGTAGCGGGGGAACGTACGAGCAGTACTTC	CASSPLSSGGTYEQYF
NA	NA	TRBV7-7	TRBJ1-3	TGTGCCAGCAGCCAAAGCCCCGGAAACACCATATATTTT	CASSQSPGNTIYF
NA	once	TRBV25-1	TRBJ1-4	TGTGCCAGCAGTGCTACTACAACTAATGAAAAACTGTTTTTT	CASSATTTNEKLFF
NA	NA	TRBV28	TRBJ2-5	TGTGCCAGCAGCCTCCCCGGGCCGTCCCAAGAGACCCAGTACTTC	CASSLPGPSQETQYF
NA	NA	TRBV10-3	TRBJ1-1	TGTGCCATCAGTGAAAAGGGGGGCACTGAAGCTTTCTTT	CAISEKGGTEAFF
TRBD1	NA	TRBV28	TRBJ1-5	TGTGCCAGCAGTCCCCGGGACAGCCGATTCAATCAGCCCCAGCATTTT	CASSPRDSRFNQPQHF
NA	NA	TRBV5-1	TRBJ2-3	TGCGCCAGCAGCCTCGAGGGGGGCGCAGATACGCAGTATTTT	CASSLEGGADTQYF
TRBD1	NA	TRBV6-1	TRBJ1-1	TGTGCCAGCAGTACCCCGACAGGGGTGAACACTGAAGCTTTCTTT	CASSTPTGVNTEAFF
NA	once	TRBV28	TRBJ1-2	TGTGCCACCGACCGGGCGGAGGGGGGCTACACCTTC	CATDRAEGGYTF
TRBD1	NA	TRBV9	TRBJ1-1	TGTGCCAGCAGCGTAGGGGGACAGGGGGTTTCATACACTGAAGCTTTCTTT	CASSVGGQGVSYTEAFF
TRBD2	NA	TRBV6-1	TRBJ2-3	TGTGCCAGCAGTGGAAACCCCGTTCGCGGACTAGCGGGAGGCCCGGATACGCAGTATTTT	CASSGNPVRGLAGGPDTQYF
NA	NA	TRBV28	TRBJ2-7	TGTGCCAGCAGTTTGCTAGGAGCCTACGAGCAGTACTTC	CASSLLGAYEQYF
NA	NA	TRBV6-6	TRBJ1-1	TGTGCCAGCAGCCTAAAACGGTCGAACACTGAAGCTTTCTTT	CASSLKRSNTEAFF
NA	NA	TRBV12-5	TRBJ1-1	TGTGCTAGTGGTTTGAACAGTGCTGGAGCTTTCTTT	CASGLNSAGAFF
NA	NA	TRBV28	TRBJ1-5	TGTGCCAGCACTTTTGAGGGTTTGTGGAGCAATCAGCCCCAGCATTTT	CASTFEGLWSNQPQHF
NA	NA	TRBV5-1	TRBJ1-4	TGCGCCAGCAGCTTGGCAGGCGGGGGGCAAGGTGAAAAACTGTTTTTT	CASSLAGGGQGEKLFF
NA	NA	TRBV7-3	TRBJ2-1	TGTGCCAGCAGCTCCAGCCGCGACAATGAGCAGTTCTTC	CASSSSRDNEQFF
TRBD1	NA	TRBV27	TRBJ1-1	TGTGCCAGCAGTCCTTTGACAGGGGGAGGCGTTGAAGCTTTCTTT	CASSPLTGGGVEAFF
NA	NA	TRBV27	TRBJ2-4	TGTGCCAGCAGTATGCTAGCCAAAAACATTCAGTACTTC	CASSMLAKNIQYF
NA	NA	TRBV28	TRBJ2-6	TGTGCCAGCAGCCCCCCCGGGGTGGGCTCTGGGGCCAACGTCCTGACTTTC	CASSPPGVGSGANVLTF
TRBD2	NA	TRBV19	TRBJ2-1	TGTGCCAGTAGTATAGAGCTGACTAGCGGGAGAACTGAGCAGTTCTTC	CASSIELTSGRTEQFF
NA	NA	TRBV4-1	TRBJ2-1	TGCGCCAGCAGCCAGGCGGAAACTACCTACAATGAGCAGTTCTTC	CASSQAETTYNEQFF
TRBD1	NA	TRBV14	TRBJ2-4	TGTGCCAGCAGCCAGCTCCGGGACAGAGGGAACATTCAGTACTTC	CASSQLRDRGNIQYF
NA	NA	TRBV6-5	TRBJ1-4	TGTGCCAGCAAAAATACCGGGGTGGGAAATGAAAAACTGTTTTTT	CASKNTGVGNEKLFF
NA	NA	TRBV4-1	TRBJ2-6	TGCGCCAGCAGCCAAGGGGAGGGGGCCGGGGCCAACGTCCTGACTTTC	CASSQGEGAGANVLTF
NA	NA	TRBV2	TRBJ2-7	TGTGCCAGCCGAATGGGCGAGCAGTACTTC	CASRMGEQYF
NA	NA	TRBV28	TRBJ2-7	TGTGCCAGCAGCCTCCCAGGGGCCAAGGTCTACGAGCAGTACTTC	CASSLPGAKVYEQYF
NA	NA	TRBV14	TRBJ2-5	TGTGCCAGCAGCCCTCCCCGGGGGACCCAGTACTTC	CASSPPRGTQYF